This T cell receptor (beta chain) was retrieved from a study of beta chain features in type 1 diabetes (dated by TCRdb to between 2017 and 2018). Broadly, across the study: Mean age, gender distribution, total cell number and subset yield were not different between patients and healthy donors. Across all samples, approximately 100 million sorted cells were examined, and cell number per subset correlated strongly with RNA yield. The study compared the TCRB repertoires of sorted circulating CD4+ T cell subsets in recently diagnosed type 1 diabetes patients with those in matched healthy donors. Whereas all 30 or so donors provided naive and central memory subsets, regulatory and stem cell-like memory subsets were isolated from just 8 patients and about eight healthy donors. General findings and caveats noted by the study authors: Type 1 diabetes patients showed a moderate but significant shortening of TCRB CDR3 length in all four CD4+ subsets. Because the HLA sub-analyses included only small numbers of individuals, any influence of HLA type on TCRB rearrangement was left unresolved. Because cDNA was sequenced instead of genomic DNA, activated cells with high expression could be over-represented, although the groups did not differ in activation or CD3 levels. The naive, central memory and regulatory TCRB repertoires appeared to resemble one another more closely among patients than among healthy donors. Fewer insertions and more nucleotide deletions at VDJ recombination sites were observed in patients with type 1 diabetes, implying thymic rearrangement abnormalities. Shorter templates might be favored by PCR, yet because patient and control samples were amplified and corrected together, any such skew would affect both groups equally.

Each donor gave one peripheral blood draw, averaging approximately 0.12 L, which was collected into heparinised tubes. A BD FACSAria II was used to sort naive, central memory, regulatory and stem cell-like memory CD4+ T cells with a panel that included CD45RO, CCR7, CD25, CD127, CD95 and CD27. All sorted populations exceeded 95% purity. PBMCs were isolated immediately by Lymphoprep density gradient centrifugation and stained directly without culture. Samples were stained and sorted in pairs, with one healthy donor and one patient per experiment, so that batch effects were minimized. Trimming costs V 2 bases and J 6 bases, and their ends lie 14 bases apart. The CDR3 starts with the cysteine, ends with the phenylalanine, and has 14 residues. Just the 42-base CDR3 DNA is kept, in frame starting at base 1. The germline V gene (reference sequence) gives CDR1 as MNHEY and CDR2 as SMNVEV. This clone has only a few counts. Its antigen specificity is not known. Per-nucleotide qualities are absent, and no much larger clonotype sits a single base away.

The entire amount of isolated RNA was reverse transcribed using the High Capacity cDNA Reverse Transcription Kit, so the sequenced TCRB transcripts were expressed ones. Naive, central memory and regulatory T cell samples underwent deep immunoSEQ sequencing, averaging approximately 3.5 million total reads per sample. Sorted cells were lysed in RLT buffer, and RNA was extracted using DNase-treated RNeasy Micro or Mini kits according to cell number. To prevent cross-contamination, every cell subset was processed on its own, while patient and healthy donor samples were processed together. TCRB sequences were amplified from cDNA with the immunoSEQ multiplex PCR, producing 87-bp fragments spanning the CDR3 region. The amplicons were sequenced using the Illumina HiSeq platform. The authors' pipeline ran thus. PCR bias was corrected computationally using synthetic template baselines, and reads within Hamming distance 2 were collapsed, with unmergeable singletons discarded. Reads were aligned against IMGT to assign V, D and J genes, CDR3 length and insertions or deletions at six rearrangement sites. Within each subset, clonotype counts were normalized to sorted cell number, after which true diversity and Gini coefficients were computed with the tcR R package. The overlap coefficient, calculated on TCRB nucleotide sequences, was used to quantify repertoire sharing. TCRdb's version of the immuneACCESS table is confined to in-frame rearrangements and falls short of the full clone set. An unresolved V gene accounts for under half of the shortfall where checked; the remainder is of unknown origin. Clone size and V and J calls were adopted from that table, with D and trimming inferred from the DNA. This sample holds nearly 350,000 clones; around 8% were observed only once. Under 0.5% of the sample rests with the top ten.

Sequenced material: central memory CD4+ T cells from blood. This sequence originates from a woman aged 18 to 35 in good health. The rearranged chain carries TRBV27 and TRBJ2-7; D gene: possibly TRBD2, on 5 matching bases. CDR3 protein: CASSLRGGGGEQYF. DNA sequence: TGTGCCAGCAGTTTACGTGGCGGTGGAGGCGAGCAGTACTTC.